One and the same sample provided the 21 T cell receptor beta chains below, sequenced in a study of beta chain features in type 1 diabetes. Sequencing targeted expressed TCRB transcripts, as all isolated RNA had been reverse transcribed. Generated by immunoSEQ multiplex PCR, the TCRdb table keeps only in-frame clones and is missing some. The table shows under 900,000 clones, with roughly 15% occurring only once. The specimen was naive CD4+ T cells from blood. These receptors came from a young woman in good health.

This clone was observed a few times. The V call is TRBV14, the J call TRBJ2-7, with D perhaps matching TRBD2 (5 bases). Per germline, CDR1 SGHDN and CDR2 FVKESK. Trimming pared 2 bases from V and 2 bases from J, leaving 7 bases between. This CDR3 comprises 13 residues. CDR3 in amino acids: CASSQSGAYEQYF. The CDR3 DNA reads TGTGCCAGCAGCCAATCCGGGGCCTACGAGCAGTACTTC.

The J gene is TRBJ1-5, the V gene TRBV19; 8 bases are shared with TRBD1. V shed 8 bases and J 2 bases; nucleotides not matched to a gene: 5. The CDR3 sequence is 14 residues long. CDR1 LNHDA and CDR2 SQIVND come from the germline V gene (reference sequence). CDR3 amino acids: CASGPTGGNQPQHF. The CDR3 DNA sequence: TGTGCCAGTGGACCGACAGGGGGCAATCAGCCCCAGCATTTT.

The genes are TRBV19 and TRBJ1-2; tentatively, D is TRBD1 (5 bases). Germline CDR1 reads LNHDA; CDR2 reads SQIVND (reference sequence). This CDR3 has 14 amino acids. V lost 5 bases to trimming and J lost 4 bases, with 14 bases between them. The CDR3 loop is CASSPRQRSYGYTF. CDR3 DNA sequence: TGTGCCAGTAGTCCCCGACAGAGAAGCTATGGCTACACCTTC. The full variable domain, completed using reference TRBV19 and TRBJ1-2, is DGGITQSPKYLFRKEGQNVTLSCEQNLNHDAMYWYRQDPGQGLRLIYYSQIVNDFQKGDIAEGYSVSREKKESFPLTVTSAQKNPTAFYLCASSPRQRSYGYTFGSGTRLTVV.

The chain joins TRBV5-1 to TRBJ2-5; D remains ambiguous. Germline V gene sequence: CDR1 SGHRS, CDR2 YFSETQ. The CDR3 spans 14 residues. V gave up 5 bases and J gave up 4 bases, with 15 bases separating them. DNA of the CDR3: TGCGCCAGCAGTTTTGCGGACGTACGAGAGACCCAGTACTTC. Amino acids: CASSFADVRETQYF.

The V call is TRBV5-1, the J call TRBJ2-3, with D uncertain. CDR3 length: 15 amino acids. CDR1 is SGHRS and CDR2 is YFSETQ in the germline V gene. With 0 bases removed from V and 4 bases from J, the gap between germline ends came to 12 bases. CDR3 sequence (DNA): TGCGCCAGCAGCTTGGGACTCGTCTCAGCAGATACGCAGTATTTT. This codes for CASSLGLVSADTQYF.

The chain recombines TRBV27 with TRBJ2-7; the D gene is possibly TRBD1 (6 bases). CDR1 is MNHEY and CDR2 is SMNVEV in the germline V gene (reference sequence). The CDR3 sequence is 13 residues long. The V and J ends lost 2 bases and 5 bases respectively, with 10 bases between them. This CDR3 is CASSLRQGNEQYF. The CDR3 DNA is TGTGCCAGCAGTTTAAGGCAGGGGAACGAGCAGTACTTC.

This chain connects TRBV7-3 to TRBJ1-1, with a weak D call TRBD1 (6 bases). Germline-derived CDR1 and CDR2 are SGHTA and FQGTGA. V lost 3 bases and J 0 bases, leaving 8 bases between the germline ends. This CDR3 has 14 residues. The CDR3 is CASSFGQLNTEAFF. The CDR3 nucleotides read TGTGCCAGCAGCTTTGGACAGTTGAACACTGAAGCTTTCTTT.

This clone was picked up a small number of times. This rearrangement joins TRBV29-1 to TRBJ2-7; tentatively, D is TRBD1 (5 bases). The germline V and J ends were trimmed by 4 bases and 3 bases, with 19 bases remaining between them. CDR3 length: 15 amino acids. Germline CDR1 and CDR2: SQVTM and ANQGSEA. Here the CDR3 DNA reads TGCAGCGTTGCGGCCCGGTGGGGCCTGAACTACGAGCAGTACTTC. Its translation: CSVAARWGLNYEQYF.

This clone was counted only a few times. The chain carries TRBV28 and TRBJ2-1, with 10 positions matching TRBD2. This CDR3 contains 17 residues. Germline-derived CDR1 and CDR2 are MDHEN and SYDVKM. V shed 2 bases, J shed 9 bases, and the junction held 13 bases outside the gene matches. The CDR3 DNA is TGTGCCAGCAGTTTACCAATGACCGGGACTAGCGTTGTTGAGCAGTTCTTC. Protein product: CASSLPMTGTSVVEQFF.

J is TRBJ2-7 and V is TRBV5-6; D perhaps matches TRBD1 (6 bases). V lost 0 bases to trimming and J lost 3 bases, with 16 bases between them. Per the germline V gene, CDR1 is SGHDT and CDR2 is YYEEEE. The CDR3 covers 16 residues. The DNA of the CDR3 is TGTGCCAGCAGCTTGGTTAGCGCGGGCAGGGGCTACGAGCAGTACTTC. Protein sequence: CASSLVSAGRGYEQYF. The full variable domain, in which reference TRBV5-6 and TRBJ2-7 provide the parts outside the CDR3, is DAGVTQSPTHLIKTRGQQVTLRCSPKSGHDTVSWYQQALGQGPQFIFQYYEEEERQRGNFPDRFSGHQFPNYSSELNVNALLLGDSALYLCASSLVSAGRGYEQYFGPGTRLTVT.

The chain employs TRBV4-3 and TRBJ2-3; tentatively, D is TRBD2 (6 bases). V lost 0 bases to trimming and J lost 5 bases, with 6 bases between them. The germline V gene encodes CDR1 LGHNA and CDR2 YSLEER. The CDR3 has 13 residues. CDR3 bases: TGCGCCAGCAGCCAAGATAGCGGAGATACGCAGTATTTT. The encoded protein is CASSQDSGDTQYF.

This chain uses TRBV18 with TRBJ2-1; TRBD1 matches at 9 bases. Germline V CDR1 and CDR2: KGHSH, LQKENI. The V and J ends lost 6 bases and 9 bases, in that order; junction bases with no gene match: 9. The CDR3 is made up of 14 amino acids. This CDR3 is CASSPGQGGFEQFF. CDR3 DNA sequence: TGTGCCAGCTCCCCGGGACAGGGTGGTTTTGAGCAGTTCTTC.

V is TRBV6-5 and J is TRBJ2-7; no definite D call. CDR1 is MNHEY, CDR2 SVGAGI, per germline. V was clipped by 8 bases and J by 7 bases, with 12 bases between them. This CDR3 spans 11 amino acids. CDR3 residues: CASGWLREQYF. The CDR3 nucleotides are TGTGCCAGCGGATGGCTGCGTGAGCAGTACTTC.

Details on this clone: The same CDR3 arises from other DNA sequences in this sample as well. The gene calls are TRBV7-9 and TRBJ2-1; weak D call: TRBD1 (6 bases). Germline V gene data show CDR1 as SEHNR and CDR2 as FQNEAQ (reference sequence). The CDR3 has 14 amino acids. V lost 5 bases and J 1 base, leaving 9 bases between the germline ends. In nucleotides, the CDR3 is TGTGCCAGCAGCCCGGGGACATCCTACAATGAGCAGTTCTTC. Its protein is CASSPGTSYNEQFF.

V and J are TRBV28 and TRBJ2-1; 14 nucleotides align to TRBD2. The V segment lost 4 bases and the J segment 6 bases; nucleotides outside the gene matches: 5. Germline V gives CDR1 MDHEN, CDR2 SYDVKM. This CDR3 contains 16 residues. CDR3 loop: CASSSRTSGRFNEQFF. Written as DNA, the CDR3 is TGTGCCAGCAGTTCAAGGACTAGCGGGAGGTTCAATGAGCAGTTCTTC.

This clone was seen a handful of times. The CDR3 here is CASSPRYRSYEQYF. DNA of the CDR3: TGTGCCAGCAGCCCCAGGTACCGATCCTACGAGCAGTACTTC. The chain uses TRBV7-2 and TRBJ2-7, with no clear D. In germline, CDR1 is SGHTA, CDR2 FQGNSA. Trimming removed 5 bases from V and 1 base from J, with 12 bases in between. There are 14 residues in the CDR3.

In this sample, this clone turned up a few times. The genes are TRBV14 and TRBJ2-7; 8 positions agree with TRBD2. Germline trimming cut 1 base from V and 3 bases from J; bases unmatched to any gene: 11. CDR1 SGHDN and CDR2 FVKESK come from the germline V gene. This CDR3 spans 17 amino acids. Written as DNA, the CDR3 is TGTGCCAGCAGCCAAGGGGCCAAGCGGGAGTATAACTACGAGCAGTACTTC. This encodes CASSQGAKREYNYEQYF.

The sample holds a few counts of this clone. The V gene is TRBV9, the J gene TRBJ1-4; unclear D gene. Trimming took 4 bases from V and 8 from J, leaving 21 bases between them. Germline CDR1 reads SGDLS; CDR2 reads YYNGEE. The CDR3 is 16 amino acids. CDR3 DNA: TGTGCCAGCAGCCCCCGGGCGACTTCAACTCGGGAAAAACTGTTTTTT. It codes for CASSPRATSTREKLFF. The entire variable domain, with the rest obtained from reference TRBV9 and TRBJ1-4, is as follows: DSGVTQTPKHLITATGQRVTLRCSPRSGDLSVYWYQQSLDQGLQFLIQYYNGEERAKGNILERFSAQQFPDLHSELNLSSLELGDSALYFCASSPRATSTREKLFFGSGTQLSVL.

This clone came up a few times. The chain couples TRBV5-4 to TRBJ2-2; 8 bases match TRBD1. The CDR3 consists of 16 residues. CDR1 is SGHNT and CDR2 is YYREEE in the germline V gene (reference sequence). The ends lost 0 bases at V and 5 bases at J; junction bases unmatched: 6. The CDR3: CASSLAAGGWTGELFF. In nucleotides, the CDR3 is TGTGCCAGCAGCTTGGCGGCAGGGGGCTGGACCGGGGAGCTGTTTTTT.

The chain links TRBV2 to TRBJ1-4; D is uncertain. Germline CDR1 SNHLY, CDR2 FYNNEI. V lost 8 bases, J lost 0 bases, and 13 bases lay in between. The CDR3 totals 15 residues. The CDR3 DNA reads as TGTGCCAGCGGGAAGATCGGCGCAACTAATGAAAAACTGTTTTTT. As protein: CASGKIGATNEKLFF.

This clone has more than one count but fewer than ten. V and J are TRBV7-2 and TRBJ2-1, with 8 bases that match TRBD2. Germline assignment: CDR1 SGHTA and CDR2 FQGNSA. This CDR3 region has 16 residues. V lost 0 bases, J lost 4 bases, and 5 bases stayed unmatched. The CDR3 DNA is TGTGCCAGCAGCTTAGCGTGGGCGGGAGGTTACAATGAGCAGTTCTTC. Translating gives CASSLAWAGGYNEQFF.